A selection of T cell receptor beta chains follows, all from one sample in a study of T cells in Graves' hyperthyroidism and ophthalmopathy. One entry per CDR3 protein, called by TCRdb with MiXCR from the multiplex PCR reads. Of 350,000 to 400,000 distinct CDR3 sequences listed, around 14% are singletons. Material: blood. The receptor set was obtained from a woman aged 25 to 39 with Graves' hyperthyroidism. Each CDR3 is given with its conserved first and last residue. Only part of the rows carry a size: once, few, many, or a class if the clone is expanded.

J gene: TRBJ2-7
V gene: TRBV2
clone size: NA
CDR3 protein: CASRTQGLGGYEQYF

J gene: TRBJ2-1
V gene: TRBV14
clone size: many
CDR3 protein: CASSLKSGLNNEQFF

J gene: TRBJ2-1
V gene: TRBV12-3/TRBV12-4
clone size: NA
CDR3 protein: CASSLVRDNEQFF

J gene: TRBJ2-2
V gene: TRBV4-1
clone size: NA
CDR3 protein: CASSRAGGGNTGELFF

J gene: TRBJ2-7
V gene: TRBV5-4
clone size: few
CDR3 protein: CASSLKSSGYEQYF

J gene: TRBJ2-1
V gene: TRBV4-1
clone size: NA
CDR3 protein: CASSPPRANEQFF

J gene: TRBJ1-4
V gene: TRBV7-2
clone size: NA
CDR3 protein: CASSLTEKNEKLFF

J gene: TRBJ2-2
V gene: TRBV11-2
clone size: many
CDR3 protein: CASSPRLDSGELFF

J gene: TRBJ2-1
V gene: TRBV20-1
clone size: many
CDR3 protein: CSAHRTGQSYNEQFF

J gene: TRBJ1-1
V gene: TRBV9
clone size: few
CDR3 protein: CASSVASGEAFF